This TCR beta chain was obtained from a study of blood T cells in healthy people across ages. The germline V gene has CDR1 SGHKS and CDR2 YYEKEE (reference sequence). The CDR3 runs 19 residues. A J-beta primer mix and a sample-barcoded 5' primer were used in a second PCR of roughly 7 to 12 cycles. TCRdb independently ran MiXCR on the 5' RACE reads; one entry per CDR3 protein. Seen here are 800,000 to 950,000 distinct CDR3 sequences, about 28% observed once, and the top ten hold 10% to 13%. A note on this clonotype: A junction boundary mismatches the germline segment, possibly from a read error.

The data were also submitted as part of a second study, on T cells of mothers and their children.

The chain links TRBV5-5 to TRBJ2-6; 9 bases align to TRBD1. The specimen sequenced was blood. This TCR derives from a woman aged 40 to 55 in good health. The CDR3 DNA sequence: TGTGCCAGCAGCTTTGCGGGGACAGGGCCAAGCTCTGGGGCCGACGTCCTGACTTTC. Translating gives CASSFAGTGPSSGADVLTF.